A single sample is the source of the 18 T cell receptor beta chains below, sequenced in a study (dated by TCRdb to between 2014 and 2017). The library was obtained by 5' RACE. Sequencing relied on an Illumina MiSeq. TCRdb trimmed public reads at Q25 via fastp, called clones via MiXCR and kept in-frame beta chains. Under each unique CDR3 protein, matching rows form one entry showing the most common genes and DNA. The sample table records fewer than 80,000 distinct CDR3 sequences; under 25% of these occur just once. In total, the top ten clones hold under 3.5% of the sample. The sequencing input was memory CD4+ T cells sorted from a lymph node. The label giving this sample's cell subset or site can be read as: memory CD4+ T cells, CD4+CD45RO+CD25-. The origin of the receptors is a female donor with breast cancer.

As to this clonotype: A much larger clone lies a single base off, so this may be a read error. The CDR3 is CATSEEVVDMQYF. The CDR3 DNA reads TGTGCCACCAGTGAGGAGGTCGTGGATATGCAGTATTTT. This sequence joins TRBV24-1 and TRBJ2-3; a possible D gene is TRBD2 (5 bases). The length of the CDR3 is 13 residues. Germline CDR1 and CDR2: KGHDR and SFDVKD.

The genes are TRBV15 and TRBJ2-4; D call uncertain. The germline V gene has CDR1 LNHNV and CDR2 YYDKDF (reference sequence). The V end lost 0 bases, the J end lost 10 bases, and 4 bases lay between the germline ends. This CDR3 comprises 11 residues. The CDR3 spells CATSRDLIQYF. The CDR3 DNA reads as TGTGCCACCAGCAGAGATCTTATTCAGTACTTC.

J is TRBJ1-2 and V is TRBV4-3; 7 positions match TRBD1. This CDR3 is built from 15 residues. After removal of 0 bases from V and 8 bases from J, the junction contained 9 bases not matched to a gene. In germline, CDR1 is LGHNA, CDR2 YSLEER. CDR3 sequence (DNA): TGCGCCAGCAGCCAAGATCTACAGGGGAGAAGCGGCTACACCTTC. Its protein is CASSQDLQGRSGYTF.

A note on this clonotype: Mismatch with germline at one junction end may stem from a read error. V is TRBV7-2 and J is TRBJ1-1, with D possibly TRBD1 on 5 matching bases. Per germline, CDR1 SGHTA and CDR2 FQGNSA. The CDR3 runs 13 residues. CDR3 nucleotides: TGTGCCAGCAGCTCCAGGGTTGGAACTGAATCTTTCTTT. This sequence encodes CASSSRVGTESFF.

J is TRBJ2-1 and V is TRBV5-1, with D maybe TRBD2 (6 bases). Looked up from germline, CDR1 is SGHRS and CDR2 is YFSETQ. The V end was cut by 4 bases, the J end by 8 bases, with 13 bases between. This CDR3 has 13 residues. CDR3 DNA: TGCGCCAGCAGCCCCGGGAGTGGGGATGAGCAGTTCTTC. It encodes CASSPGSGDEQFF.

This clonotype was seen repeatedly, ten times or more. The chain couples TRBV10-3 to TRBJ1-6; D unresolved. In germline, CDR1 is ENHRY, CDR2 SYGVKD. V was pared by 0 bases and J by 8 bases, with 11 bases between. This CDR3 has 15 amino acids. The CDR3 DNA follows: TGTGCCATCAGTGAGTCGAGGGCAGAATATTCACCCCTCCACTTT. Its translation: CAISESRAEYSPLHF.

The V gene is TRBV6-1, the J gene TRBJ2-7; maybe TRBD2 (7 bases). Germline-derived CDR1 and CDR2 are MNHNS and SASEGT. The CDR3 has 16 amino acids. V was trimmed by 2 bases and J by 3 bases, leaving 17 bases between them. The CDR3 here is CASSERGGGEGYEQYF. Here the CDR3 DNA reads TGTGCCAGCAGTGAAAGGGGAGGGGGTGAAGGCTACGAGCAGTACTTC.

Ten or more counts support this clonotype. Here the CDR3 reads CSASERASGWGNEQFF. For the CDR3, the DNA is TGCAGTGCTAGTGAGAGGGCTAGCGGGTGGGGTAATGAGCAGTTCTTC. The chain is built from TRBV20-1 and TRBJ2-1; 8 bases agree with TRBD2. V gave up 3 bases and J gave up 7 bases; unmatched junction bases: 14. The length of the CDR3 is 16 residues. Germline V lookup: CDR1 DFQATT, CDR2 SNEGSKA (reference sequence).

This rearrangement joins TRBV4-3 to TRBJ2-4, with 14 bases identical to TRBD2. Germline V lookup: CDR1 LGHNA, CDR2 YSLEER. The junction had 3 bases not matched to a gene; V was cut back by 1 base and J by 7 bases. The CDR3 covers 16 residues. CDR3 nucleotide sequence: TGCGCCAGCAGCCAAGGTGGGACTAGCGGGAGCAACATTCAGTACTTC. It translates to CASSQGGTSGSNIQYF.

The chain couples TRBV19 to TRBJ2-7; D unresolved. CDR1 and CDR2 (germline): LNHDA, SQIVND (reference sequence). This CDR3 spans 9 amino acids. CDR3 amino acids: CPLDNEQYF. The CDR3 DNA is TGTCCCCTGGATAACGAGCAGTACTTC. Using reference TRBV19 and TRBJ2-7 for the parts outside the CDR3, the full variable domain is DGGITQSPKYLFRKEGQNVTLSCEQNLNHDAMYWYRQDPGQGLRLIYYSQIVNDFQKGDIAEGYSVSREKKESFPLTVTSAQKNPTAFYLCPLDNEQYFGPGTRLTVT.

This rearrangement joins TRBV5-4 to TRBJ2-1; 10 nucleotides match TRBD2. From germline, CDR1 is SGHNT and CDR2 YYREEE (reference sequence). This CDR3 has 15 residues. V was clipped by 1 base and J by 4 bases; unmatched bases: 2. The CDR3 reads CASSLRTSGYNEQFF. Here the CDR3 DNA reads TGTGCCAGCAGCTTGAGGACTAGCGGATACAATGAGCAGTTCTTC.

This clonotype showed up just a few times. The rearrangement links TRBV5-1 to TRBJ1-4; 8 bases match TRBD1. The V gene's germline CDR1 is SGHRS and CDR2 YFSETQ. The V segment lost 0 bases and the J segment 7 bases; nucleotides outside the gene matches: 5. This CDR3 has 15 residues. CDR3 sequence: CASSLVGQGAEKLFF. CDR3 in DNA: TGCGCCAGCAGCTTGGTCGGCCAGGGGGCTGAAAAACTGTTTTTT.

V and J are TRBV5-1 and TRBJ1-3; perhaps TRBD1 as D (5 bases). CDR3 length equals 15 residues. With 2 bases removed from V and 2 bases from J, the gap between germline ends came to 11 bases. The germline CDR1 and CDR2 sequences are SGHRS and YFSETQ. The CDR3 sequence: CASSFIQGPGNTIYF. CDR3 coding DNA: TGCGCCAGCAGCTTTATCCAGGGTCCTGGAAACACCATATATTTT.

There are a few counts of this clonotype. J is TRBJ2-1 and V is TRBV4-1, with 8 bases matching TRBD2. Per the germline V gene, CDR1 is MGHRA and CDR2 is YSYEKL. This CDR3 comprises 16 residues. V was clipped by 4 bases and J by 0 bases; unmatched bases: 5. The CDR3 sequence is CASSPLRGGSYNEQFF. DNA of the CDR3: TGCGCCAGCAGCCCGCTCCGGGGGGGCTCCTACAATGAGCAGTTCTTC.

The genes are TRBV9 and TRBJ1-1; D call uncertain. The CDR3 is 13 amino acids. Trimming removed 3 bases from V and 1 base from J, with 7 bases in between. Germline loops: CDR1 SGDLS, CDR2 YYNGEE. As DNA, the CDR3 is TGTGCCAGCAGCGACTCAGGGAACACTGAAGCTTTCTTT. Translating gives CASSDSGNTEAFF.

This clonotype showed up many times. This sequence joins TRBV10-3 and TRBJ1-1, with D tentatively TRBD1 (6 bases). Germline V lookup: CDR1 ENHRY, CDR2 SYGVKD. CDR3 size: 14 residues. V lost 9 bases to trimming and J lost 4 bases, with 18 bases between them. CDR3 in amino acids: CAITTGTRGTEAFF. The DNA for the CDR3 is TGTGCCATTACCACCGGGACACGGGGCACTGAAGCTTTCTTT.

This clonotype was seen many times. At one of its ends the junction is not consistent with the germline gene, which may arise from a read error. This chain links TRBV7-7 with TRBJ2-3; 8 bases are shared with TRBD2. Germline lookup yields CDR1 SSHAT and CDR2 FNYEAQ (reference sequence). The CDR3 has 14 amino acids. The CDR3 loop is CASSQTSGVDTQYF. The DNA for the CDR3 is TGTGCTAGCAGCCAAACTAGCGGAGTGGATACGCAGTATTTT.

The table lists this clonotype with a few counts. The rearrangement links TRBV9 to TRBJ2-3; the match to TRBD1 covers 7 bases. The closer fit of TRBJ1-5 to the DNA end suggests the J call may be wrong. Looked up from germline, CDR1 is SGDLS and CDR2 is YYNGEE. The CDR3 has 13 amino acids. The CDR3 nucleotides are TGTGCCAGCAGCGGACAGGGATTAGATACGCAGCATTTT. This encodes CASSGQGLDTQHF.